This TCR beta chain is from a study of shared clonotypes between healthy human individuals. Findings of the study overall: A handful of donors had 4% to 6.5% of their naive CD4 clonotypes in common.

Deep was the level at which the assay was run. Each subset's genomic DNA was split evenly across several immunoSEQ plates. Assay used: immunoSEQ multiplex PCR; TCRdb lists only in-frame clones, some missing. The sample has over 1.4 million clones; around 97% are singletons. The V segment lost 4 bases and the J segment 2 bases; nucleotides outside the gene matches: 8. From germline, CDR1 is SGHKS and CDR2 YYEKEE (reference sequence). CDR3 length equals 15 residues. On this clone itself: Antigen unknown.

Sequencing was carried out using naive CD4+ T cells sorted from blood. Subset in this sample: CD45RA+ positively selected. The receptor comes from a man aged 30 to 45 in good health. The J gene is TRBJ2-5, the V gene TRBV5-5; 7 positions agree with TRBD1. This CDR3 reads CASSEQVGQQETQYF. The CDR3 DNA reads as TGTGCCAGCAGCGAGCAGGTGGGACAGCAAGAGACCCAGTACTTC.